Listed below are T cell receptor beta chains from one sample, sequenced in a study of memory CD4+ T cells and cytomegalovirus serostatus. Measured with immunoSEQ multiplex PCR; TCRdb has only the in-frame clones, and not every one. The sample includes more than 55,000 clones, approximately 85% seen only once; the top ten take 0.88%. The specimen was memory CD4+ T cells from blood. The receptors shown here come from an adult in good health and CMV-seronegative. The CDR3 runs from the conserved cysteine through the conserved F or W. Fields, in order: clone size, D gene, V gene, J gene, CDR3 protein, CDR3 DNA. The D gene is left open where the match is weak. Clone size is not always given. Where it is, it says once, few, many or a class for expanded clones.

abundance: -
d_gene: -
v_gene: TRBV4-2
j_gene: TRBJ2-5
CDR3aa: CASSQGLKGLGAKTQYF
CDR3nt: TGTGCCAGCAGCCAAGGGCTAAAAGGTTTGGGGGCCAAGACCCAGTACTTC

abundance: -
d_gene: -
v_gene: TRBV11-2
j_gene: TRBJ2-3
CDR3aa: CASSLRGGWGDTQYF
CDR3nt: TGTGCCAGCAGCTTACGTGGGGGATGGGGAGATACGCAGTATTTT

abundance: -
d_gene: -
v_gene: TRBV2
j_gene: TRBJ2-1
CDR3aa: CASSSTNAPDEQFF
CDR3nt: TGTGCCAGCAGCTCGACTAACGCACCGGATGAGCAGTTCTTC

abundance: -
d_gene: -
v_gene: TRBV28
j_gene: TRBJ1-2
CDR3aa: CASSLSVDSGVRYGYTF
CDR3nt: TGTGCCAGCAGCTTAAGCGTTGACTCCGGGGTCCGCTATGGCTACACCTTC

abundance: -
d_gene: -
v_gene: TRBV19
j_gene: TRBJ1-1
CDR3aa: CASSMLVSKATEAFF
CDR3nt: TGTGCCAGTAGTATGTTGGTCTCAAAGGCCACTGAAGCTTTCTTT

abundance: -
d_gene: TRBD2
v_gene: TRBV7-9
j_gene: TRBJ2-1
CDR3aa: CASSLATSGGPLPHVF
CDR3nt: TGTGCCAGCAGCTTAGCGACTAGCGGGGGCCCCCTTCCTCATGTCTTC

abundance: -
d_gene: -
v_gene: TRBV6-1
j_gene: TRBJ2-2
CDR3aa: CASRPTRLAGELFF
CDR3nt: TGTGCCTCCCGGCCCACTAGATTGGCCGGGGAGCTGTTTTTT

abundance: once
d_gene: -
v_gene: TRBV19
j_gene: TRBJ1-2
CDR3aa: CASRAPDRSNYGYTF
CDR3nt: TGTGCCAGTAGGGCACCCGACCGGTCTAACTATGGCTACACCTTC

abundance: -
d_gene: -
v_gene: TRBV6-1
j_gene: TRBJ2-1
CDR3aa: CASKPFVDSEQFF
CDR3nt: TGTGCCAGCAAACCCTTCGTGGACAGTGAGCAGTTCTTC

abundance: -
d_gene: -
v_gene: TRBV29-1
j_gene: TRBJ2-2
CDR3aa: CSVEKGYGGELFF
CDR3nt: TGCAGCGTTGAAAAGGGGTATGGGGGGGAGCTGTTTTTT

abundance: -
d_gene: -
v_gene: TRBV14
j_gene: TRBJ2-1
CDR3aa: CASSQRTDYNEQFF
CDR3nt: TGTGCCAGCAGCCAAAGGACTGATTACAATGAGCAGTTCTTC

abundance: once
d_gene: TRBD2
v_gene: TRBV5-1
j_gene: TRBJ2-3
CDR3aa: CASSSGLARTDTQYF
CDR3nt: TGCGCCAGCAGCTCTGGACTAGCGAGGACAGATACGCAGTATTTT

abundance: -
d_gene: -
v_gene: TRBV5-1
j_gene: TRBJ2-3
CDR3aa: CASSSLIPDTQYF
CDR3nt: TGCGCCAGCAGCTCCCTAATACCAGATACGCAGTATTTT

abundance: -
d_gene: -
v_gene: TRBV9
j_gene: TRBJ2-3
CDR3aa: CASSVDTGTTDTQYF
CDR3nt: TGTGCCAGCAGCGTAGATACGGGGACCACAGATACGCAGTATTTT

abundance: few
d_gene: -
v_gene: TRBV6-1
j_gene: TRBJ1-5
CDR3aa: CASSEVPYQPQHF
CDR3nt: TGTGCCAGCAGTGAAGTCCCCTATCAGCCCCAGCATTTT

abundance: -
d_gene: TRBD2
v_gene: TRBV19
j_gene: TRBJ2-4
CDR3aa: CASRPGGDRNIQYF
CDR3nt: TGTGCCAGTAGGCCGGGGGGAGATAGGAACATTCAGTACTTC

abundance: -
d_gene: -
v_gene: TRBV18
j_gene: TRBJ2-7
CDR3aa: CASSTNRDEQYF
CDR3nt: TGTGCCAGCTCCACGAACAGGGATGAGCAGTACTTC

abundance: -
d_gene: -
v_gene: TRBV30
j_gene: TRBJ1-5
CDR3aa: CAWNPKRTFRGNQPQHF
CDR3nt: TGTGCCTGGAACCCCAAAAGGACCTTCAGGGGCAATCAGCCCCAGCATTTT

abundance: -
d_gene: -
v_gene: TRBV30
j_gene: TRBJ1-1
CDR3aa: CAWSLTTEAFF
CDR3nt: TGTGCCTGGAGTTTGACCACTGAAGCTTTCTTT

abundance: few
d_gene: -
v_gene: TRBV9
j_gene: TRBJ1-1
CDR3aa: CASSVLDSQNTEAFF
CDR3nt: TGTGCCAGCAGCGTTCTGGACAGCCAAAACACTGAAGCTTTCTTT

abundance: -
d_gene: -
v_gene: TRBV7-9
j_gene: TRBJ1-2
CDR3aa: CASTLDGGPRGYTF
CDR3nt: TGTGCCAGCACCTTGGACGGGGGACCTAGAGGCTACACCTTC

abundance: -
d_gene: TRBD1
v_gene: TRBV5-4
j_gene: TRBJ1-2
CDR3aa: CASSQGQGEGYTF
CDR3nt: TGTGCCAGCAGCCAGGGACAGGGTGAAGGCTACACCTTC

abundance: -
d_gene: TRBD2
v_gene: TRBV7-9
j_gene: TRBJ2-2
CDR3aa: CASSFPRTSGGDTGELFF
CDR3nt: TGTGCCAGCAGCTTCCCTAGGACTAGCGGGGGGGACACCGGGGAGCTGTTTTTT

abundance: -
d_gene: TRBD1
v_gene: TRBV6-6
j_gene: TRBJ1-2
CDR3aa: CASTQQGTRGYTF
CDR3nt: TGTGCCAGTACCCAACAGGGGACGCGCGGCTACACCTTC

abundance: -
d_gene: TRBD2
v_gene: TRBV5-5
j_gene: TRBJ2-2
CDR3aa: CASSNSPIRTSGTNTGELFF
CDR3nt: TGTGCCAGCTCTAACAGCCCGATAAGGACTAGCGGGACGAACACCGGGGAGCTGTTTTTT

abundance: -
d_gene: -
v_gene: TRBV10-1
j_gene: TRBJ2-7
CDR3aa: CAREATQYF
CDR3nt: TGCGCCAGGGAGGCAACTCAGTACTTC

abundance: once
d_gene: -
v_gene: TRBV5-4
j_gene: TRBJ1-1
CDR3aa: CASSRFSWDARDEAFF
CDR3nt: TGTGCCAGCAGCCGATTCTCCTGGGACGCGAGGGACGAAGCTTTCTTT

abundance: -
d_gene: TRBD1
v_gene: TRBV5-4
j_gene: TRBJ2-7
CDR3aa: CASSQDRATPWQYF
CDR3nt: TGTGCCAGCAGCCAAGACAGGGCGACGCCGTGGCAGTACTTC

abundance: once
d_gene: -
v_gene: TRBV6-1
j_gene: TRBJ2-1
CDR3aa: CASRAAQTYNEQFF
CDR3nt: TGTGCCAGCAGGGCGGCGCAAACCTACAATGAGCAGTTCTTC

abundance: -
d_gene: TRBD1
v_gene: TRBV29-1
j_gene: TRBJ1-5
CDR3aa: CSVGTGGANQPQHF
CDR3nt: TGCAGCGTTGGGACAGGGGGCGCGAATCAGCCCCAGCATTTT

abundance: few
d_gene: -
v_gene: TRBV19
j_gene: TRBJ1-1
CDR3aa: CASSKGFQSGNTEAFF
CDR3nt: TGTGCCAGTAGTAAGGGGTTTCAAAGCGGGAACACTGAAGCTTTCTTT

abundance: -
d_gene: -
v_gene: TRBV20-1
j_gene: TRBJ2-2
CDR3aa: CSVGRSGELFF
CDR3nt: TGCAGTGTCGGGCGAAGCGGGGAGCTGTTTTTT

abundance: -
d_gene: TRBD2
v_gene: TRBV7-7
j_gene: TRBJ2-1
CDR3aa: CASSTPGGNEQFF
CDR3nt: TGTGCCAGCAGTACCCCCGGGGGGAATGAGCAGTTCTTC

abundance: once
d_gene: TRBD2
v_gene: TRBV2
j_gene: TRBJ2-1
CDR3aa: CASSAGGRNEQFF
CDR3nt: TGTGCCAGCAGCGCGGGGGGGCGGAATGAGCAGTTCTTC

abundance: -
d_gene: -
v_gene: TRBV30
j_gene: TRBJ1-6
CDR3aa: CAWSSPGSYNSPLHF
CDR3nt: TGTGCCTGGAGTAGCCCAGGCTCCTATAATTCACCCCTCCACTTT

abundance: -
d_gene: -
v_gene: TRBV28
j_gene: TRBJ1-1
CDR3aa: CASMGNLNTEAFF
CDR3nt: TGTGCCAGCATGGGGAATCTGAACACTGAAGCTTTCTTT